The 24 T cell receptor beta chains given below trace back to one sample, sequenced in a study of tumor and adjacent non-tumor tissue in lung cancer. Three rounds of nested PCR, following a modified ARM-PCR protocol, produced the TCRbeta library. TCRdb re-analysed the multiplex PCR reads in MiXCR, keeping a single row per CDR3 protein. In the table there are more than 85,000 distinct CDR3 sequences, 65% of which are singletons. This sample's RNA came from whole unsorted tissue. This non-tumor lung sample came from over 3 cm beyond the tumor edge. Sequenced material: distant non-tumor lung tissue. The source of these receptors is a man in his thirties or forties with non-small cell lung cancer.

V usage is TRBV4-2 and J usage is TRBJ2-1, with 9 bases aligning to TRBD2. Germline V CDR1 and CDR2: LGHNA, YNFKEQ. The length of the CDR3 is 15 residues. With V trimmed by 6 bases and J by 8 bases, 11 bases remained unmatched. The DNA for the CDR3 is TGTGCCAGCAGATATGTGGGCGGGGGGGCCGATGAGCAGTTCTTC. Amino acids: CASRYVGGGADEQFF.

This chain links TRBV11-2 with TRBJ2-5, with D perhaps matching TRBD1 (5 bases). The germline V and J ends were trimmed by 9 bases and 3 bases, with 14 bases remaining between them. This CDR3 region has 13 residues. Germline values: CDR1 SGHAT, CDR2 FQNNGV. CDR3 region: CASLVAGKETQYF. The CDR3 DNA follows: TGTGCCAGTCTTGTCGCAGGGAAAGAGACCCAGTACTTC.

This clonotype is labeled medium-sized (0.01 to 0.1%). The CDR3 sequence is CSARHYRDWNIQYF. As DNA, the CDR3 is TGCAGTGCTAGACACTACAGGGACTGGAACATTCAGTACTTC. V gene TRBV20-1 combines with J gene TRBJ2-4; D may match TRBD1 or TRBD2 (6 bases each). Germline V gene lookup returns CDR1 DFQATT and CDR2 SNEGSKA (reference sequence). Between the trimmed V and J ends, which lost 2 bases and 7 bases, there was a span of 15 bases. CDR3 length equals 14 residues.

Worth noting for this clonotype: This may be a read error, as it is one base from a much larger clone. The chain uses TRBV12-3 or TRBV12-4 and TRBJ2-7; 9 bases match TRBD2. Unmatched junction bases numbered 12, after V lost 9 bases and J lost 9 bases. CDR3 length: 13 amino acids. The CDR3 region has the DNA TGTGCCAGTTCACTTCAGCGGGAGGACGTGCAGTACTTC. Amino acid sequence: CASSLQREDVQYF.

This clonotype occurred many times. The chain is built from TRBV6-1 and TRBJ2-1; a possible D gene is TRBD2 (6 bases). The CDR3 length is 16 residues. Between the trimmed V and J ends, which lost 7 bases and 4 bases, there was a span of 20 bases. The V gene's germline CDR1 is MNHNS and CDR2 SASEGT. CDR3 DNA sequence: TGTGCCAGCACCCTGAAGGGGCGGGGTGGGTACAATGAGCAGTTCTTC. Protein product: CASTLKGRGGYNEQFF.

The chain links TRBV6-4 to TRBJ2-1, with 10 bases lining up with TRBD2. The CDR3 has 15 amino acids. CDR1 is MRHNA and CDR2 is SNTAGT in the germline V gene. V shed 2 bases, J shed 2 bases, and the junction held 0 bases outside the gene matches. CDR3 region: CASSDLAGAYNEQFF. As DNA, the CDR3 is TGTGCCAGCAGTGACCTAGCGGGGGCCTACAATGAGCAGTTCTTC.

The V and J genes are TRBV4-1 and TRBJ1-6, with D uncertain. CDR3 length: 16 residues. V lost 7 bases to trimming and J lost 9 bases, with 22 bases between them. Per germline, CDR1 MGHRA and CDR2 YSYEKL. CDR3 loop: CASNQEEGRLISPLHF. CDR3 DNA: TGCGCCAGCAATCAAGAAGAGGGTCGGCTTATTTCACCCCTCCACTTT.

As for this clonotype: As the CDR3 is not closed by the conserved phenylalanine or tryptophan, this likely results from a read error. The J gene is TRBJ1-2, the V gene TRBV20-1; D possibly corresponds to TRBD1 (6 bases). This CDR3 region has 15 residues. Germline V CDR1 and CDR2: DFQATT, SNEGSKA (reference sequence). The CDR3 nucleotides are TGCAATGCTAGAGATTCTAAACAGGGAAACTATGGCTACACCTAC. Translated, it gives CNARDSKQGNYGYTY.

For this clonotype: A much larger clone sits a single nucleotide away, making a read error possible. The rearrangement joins TRBV6-6 to TRBJ2-3; no firm D call. This CDR3 has 13 amino acids. V dropped 8 bases and J dropped 1 base, with 10 bases sitting between them. Germline-derived CDR1 and CDR2 are MNHNY and SVGAGI (reference sequence). The CDR3 reads CASWIVGTDTQYF. The CDR3 region has the DNA TGTGCCAGCTGGATAGTAGGCACAGATACGCAGTATTTT.

Concerning this clonotype itself: An end of the junction differs from the germline gene, which may be a read error. This CDR3 is CSARDQGATRHNEQLF. As DNA, the CDR3 is TGCAGTGCTAGAGATCAGGGGGCAACCCGGCATAATGAGCAGCTCTTC. V usage is TRBV20-1 and J usage is TRBJ2-1; 8 bases fit TRBD1. Per the germline V gene, CDR1 is DFQATT and CDR2 is SNEGSKA (reference sequence). The CDR3 contains 16 residues.

The V call is TRBV5-1, the J call TRBJ2-5, with D perhaps TRBD1 or TRBD2 (6 bases each). Between the trimmed V and J ends, which lost 0 bases and 5 bases, there was a span of 14 bases. The CDR3 length is 15 residues. The germline gives CDR1 SGHRS, CDR2 YFSETQ. CDR3 nucleotide sequence: TGCGCCAGCAGCTTGGCGGGACAACGGGGGGAGACCCAGTACTTC. Residues: CASSLAGQRGETQYF.

This rearrangement joins TRBV6-4 to TRBJ2-3, with D possibly TRBD2 on 6 matching bases. Between the trimmed V and J ends, which lost 0 bases and 3 bases, there was a span of 10 bases. The CDR3 is 15 amino acids. The V gene's germline CDR1 is MRHNA and CDR2 SNTAGT. This chain's CDR3 is CASSDSAEGTDTQYF. The CDR3 nucleotides read TGTGCCAGCAGTGACTCGGCGGAGGGGACAGATACGCAGTATTTT.

This sequence joins TRBV6-6 and TRBJ1-5; D may be TRBD1 (5 bases). The germline gives CDR1 MNHNY, CDR2 SVGAGI (reference sequence). The CDR3 totals 18 residues. The chain's CDR3 is CVISAGIGTYYSNQPQHF. CDR3 nucleotides: TGTGTCATCAGCGCCGGGATAGGGACTTATTATAGCAATCAGCCCCAGCATTTT.

V and J are TRBV6-1 and TRBJ1-1; 7 bases align to TRBD1. CDR3 length equals 14 residues. Germline CDR1 is MNHNS and CDR2 is SASEGT. The V and J ends lost 10 bases and 5 bases, in that order; junction bases with no gene match: 13. CDR3 sequence: CANSGGASETEAFF. CDR3 in DNA: TGTGCCAATTCAGGGGGGGCATCAGAAACTGAAGCTTTCTTT.

This clonotype has just one count. Here the CDR3 omits its conserved ending phenylalanine or tryptophan, so a read error is the likely source. The gene calls are TRBV11-2 and TRBJ2-7, with TRBD1 matching over 8 bases. The J segment lost 2 bases and the V segment lost 8 bases, leaving 5 bases of the junction unmatched. Germline lookup yields CDR1 SGHAT and CDR2 FQNNGV. The CDR3 spans 13 residues. The CDR3 loop is CASCRGQAYEQYS. CDR3 nucleotide sequence: TGTGCCAGCTGCAGGGGGCAGGCCTACGAGCAGTACTCC.

Comments on this clonotype: A read error may explain this, as a much larger clone is one base away. The chain carries TRBV5-4 and TRBJ2-1; possibly TRBD1 for D (6 bases). Germline V gene lookup returns CDR1 SGHNT and CDR2 YYREEE (reference sequence). The CDR3 length is 16 residues. CDR3: CACSRSRAGQNNEQFF. The CDR3 DNA reads as TGTGCCTGCAGCCGCTCCAGGGCCGGACAGAACAATGAGCAGTTCTTC.

As for this clonotype: One end of the junction fails to match germline, which may point to a read error. V gene TRBV20-1 combines with J gene TRBJ2-7, with 8 positions matching TRBD2. Per the germline V gene, CDR1 is DFQATT and CDR2 is SNEGSKA (reference sequence). The CDR3 is 14 residues long. Here the CDR3 reads CSARRSGGRYEHYF. DNA of the CDR3: TGCAGTGCCAGACGCAGCGGGGGCCGCTACGAGCACTACTTC.

The V gene is TRBV4-1, the J gene TRBJ1-5, with 7 bases aligning to TRBD1. This CDR3 region has 15 residues. J lost 2 bases, V lost 7 bases, and 8 bases had no gene match. Per the germline V gene, CDR1 is MGHRA and CDR2 is YSYEKL. CDR3 sequence: CASTQDGTGNQPQHF. The CDR3 DNA is TGCGCCAGCACCCAGGATGGGACAGGCAATCAGCCCCAGCATTTT.

Worth noting for this clonotype: Likely a read error: the CDR3 ends without its conserved phenylalanine or tryptophan. The DNA is left out, because the CDR3 cannot be placed on it with certainty; the CDR3 is given as TCRdb lists it. The chain is built from TRBV20-1 and TRBJ2-2. The CDR3 is 14 residues long, ends included. Germline loops: CDR1 DFQATT, CDR2 SNEGSKA (reference sequence). CDR3 sequence: CSVSSYYDTGELFI.

The V call is TRBV29-1, the J call TRBJ2-2; D is perhaps TRBD2 (6 bases). This CDR3 is built from 13 residues. Trimming shortened V by 8 bases and J by 2 bases, and 12 bases separated the two germline ends. CDR1 is SQVTM and CDR2 is ANQGSEA in the germline V gene. CDR3 loop: CSIGGANTGELFF. The CDR3 DNA follows: TGCAGCATTGGAGGGGCAAACACCGGGGAGCTGTTTTTT.

This clonotype was detected many times. This chain connects TRBV6-5 to TRBJ2-2; D is ambiguous. CDR1 MNHEY and CDR2 SVGAGI come from the germline V gene. This CDR3 region has 18 residues. V lost 4 bases and J lost 4, with 22 bases in between. DNA for the CDR3: TGTGCCAGCAGTTTCCAGTCTCTGGACCCGGTGCGCACCGGGGAGCTGTTTTTT. Protein: CASSFQSLDPVRTGELFF.

This clonotype has just a few counts. The rearrangement links TRBV21-1 to TRBJ1-2. TRBV21-1 represents a pseudogene. This CDR3 comprises 15 residues. CDR3 loop: CARTQPEAGTDGYTF. The CDR3 DNA reads TGTGCCAGGACCCAGCCGGAGGCAGGGACTGATGGCTACACCTTC.

This clonotype was seen repeatedly, ten times or more. The chain has TRBV6-2 or TRBV6-3 and TRBJ1-5, with no clear D. CDR1 and CDR2 from the germline V gene are MNHEY and SVGEGT. V was trimmed by 0 bases and J by 1 base, leaving 7 bases between them. This CDR3 contains 15 residues. The CDR3 DNA reads as TGTGCCAGCAGTTACTCGTTCGCAAGCAATCAGCCCCAGCATTTT. It encodes CASSYSFASNQPQHF.

This clonotype was detected only once. One end of the junction varies from germline; a read error may be responsible. The rearrangement uses TRBV11-2 and TRBJ2-1, with 8 bases that match TRBD2. This CDR3 contains 13 residues. From germline, CDR1 is SGHAT and CDR2 FQNNGV. The CDR3 is CASSSTLGLEEFF. The CDR3 DNA follows: TGCGCCAGCAGCTCCACCCTGGGACTAGAGGAGTTCTTT.